The 27 T cell receptor beta chains in this list originate from one sample, sequenced in a study of shared clonotypes between healthy human individuals. CD45RO-negative CD8 cells positively selected for CCR7 made up the naive population, which excluded terminally differentiated effector memory CD45RA+ cells. Sequenced by immunoSEQ multiplex PCR; TCRdb stores in-frame clones only, minus some. Here the sample spans millions of clones, approximately 94% being singletons. The material sequenced was naive CD8+ T cells sorted from blood. These TCRs come from a man aged 18-30 years in good health.

This chain uses TRBV21-1 with TRBJ2-7; the D segment call TRBD2 is taken from the table without a DNA check. TRBV21-1 is a listed pseudogene. This CDR3 is built from 15 residues. The CDR3 DNA follows: TGTGCCAGCAGCAAAGGCAAGCGGGGGGGCAACGAGCAGTACTTC. Translated, it gives CASSKGKRGGNEQYF.

The rearrangement joins TRBV7-8 to TRBJ1-5; D is unclear. CDR1 is SGHVS and CDR2 is FQNEAQ in the germline V gene. This CDR3 is 15 amino acids long. V was shortened by 4 bases and J by 5 bases, with 15 bases between the two germline ends. The CDR3 DNA reads TGTGCCAGCAGCTCGCTTGACAAGACCCATCAGCCCCAGCATTTT. As protein: CASSSLDKTHQPQHF.

The genes are TRBV23-1 and TRBJ2-7; D remains ambiguous. TRBV23-1 is reported as an ORF; its role is uncertain. V gave up 2 bases and J gave up 5 bases, with 4 bases separating them. The CDR3 has 11 amino acids. The CDR3 spells CASSQIDEQYF. As DNA, the CDR3 is TGCGCCAGCAGTCAAATAGACGAGCAGTACTTC.

The rearrangement joins TRBV29-1 to TRBJ1-5; 9 positions agree with TRBD1. From germline, CDR1 is SQVTM and CDR2 ANQGSEA. This CDR3 comprises 14 residues. Trimming removed 7 bases from V and 6 bases from J; junction bases left unmatched: 10. The CDR3 spells CSAGDRDRTQPQHF. The CDR3 coding sequence is TGCAGCGCCGGGGACAGGGATCGTACTCAGCCCCAGCATTTT.

DNA of the CDR3: TGTGCCAGCAGCCCCCTAGGAGAACACAATGAGCAGTTCTTC. Its translation is CASSPLGEHNEQFF. The chain joins TRBV28 to TRBJ2-1; D call uncertain. Germline V lookup: CDR1 MDHEN, CDR2 SYDVKM. Trimming shortened V by 6 bases and J by 5 bases, and 14 bases separated the two germline ends. The CDR3 totals 14 residues.

V and J are TRBV18 and TRBJ2-7; tentative D call: TRBD2 (7 bases). The germline V gene has CDR1 KGHSH and CDR2 LQKENI. The length of the CDR3 is 15 residues. Trimming removed 1 base from V and 5 bases from J, with 15 bases in between. The chain's CDR3 is CASSPQGGGPHEQYF. In DNA form, the CDR3 reads TGTGCCAGCTCACCACAGGGGGGGGGCCCTCACGAGCAGTACTTC.

As concerns this clone: Different DNA sequences within this sample yield the same CDR3. The V call is TRBV19, the J call TRBJ2-7; D gene unclear. Germline assignment: CDR1 LNHDA and CDR2 SQIVND (reference sequence). The length of the CDR3 is 12 residues. The V end was cut by 3 bases, the J end by 6 bases, with 9 bases between. The CDR3 region has the DNA TGTGCCAGTAGTATCTCGGGCGGCGAGCAGTACTTC. Translated, it gives CASSISGGEQYF.

The CDR3 reads CASSLGSGRNSPLKNIQYF. In nucleotides, the CDR3 is TGTGCCAGCAGCTTAGGATCGGGTCGTAACAGCCCACTCAAAAACATTCAGTACTTC. The chain uses TRBV11-3 and TRBJ2-4, with D uncertain. CDR3 length: 19 amino acids. The V and J ends lost 1 base and 3 bases respectively, with 22 bases between them. Germline V gene sequence: CDR1 SGHNT, CDR2 YENEEA.

V is TRBV25-1 and J is TRBJ1-5; 7 bases line up with TRBD1. J lost 5 bases, V lost 2 bases, and 3 bases had no gene match. The CDR3 is 14 amino acids. Looked up from germline, CDR1 is MGHDK and CDR2 is SYGVNS. CDR3 loop: CASSEGDSDQPQHF. CDR3 coding DNA: TGTGCCAGCAGTGAAGGGGACAGCGATCAGCCCCAGCATTTT.

This rearrangement joins TRBV6-6 to TRBJ2-1; D unresolved. Germline CDR1 and CDR2: MNHNY and SVGAGI (reference sequence). With 7 bases removed from V and 1 base from J, the gap between germline ends came to 5 bases. CDR3 size: 12 residues. CDR3 sequence reads: CASIGSYNEQFF. The CDR3 coding sequence is TGTGCCAGCATCGGGTCCTACAATGAGCAGTTCTTC.

The J gene is TRBJ2-5, the V gene TRBV4-1; 9 bases line up with TRBD2. V shed 4 bases and J 0 bases; nucleotides not matched to a gene: 15. CDR3 length: 19 amino acids. The germline CDR1 and CDR2 sequences are MGHRA and YSYEKL. The chain's CDR3 is CASSPTGSASGEYQETQYF. Written as DNA, the CDR3 is TGCGCCAGCAGCCCAACGGGAAGTGCTAGCGGGGAGTACCAAGAGACCCAGTACTTC.

The CDR3 DNA reads TGTGCCAGCAGCTCCGGACCGAACTCCTACGAGCAGTACTTC. Protein sequence: CASSSGPNSYEQYF. The chain joins TRBV5-6 to TRBJ2-7; the D is unclear. This CDR3 has 14 residues. Deletions cut 3 bases from V and 0 bases from J, with 10 bases between. The germline gives CDR1 SGHDT, CDR2 YYEEEE.

V is TRBV30 and J is TRBJ1-4; D uncertain. The germline V and J ends were trimmed by 1 base and 0 bases, with 6 bases remaining between them. This CDR3 is built from 14 residues. Germline lookup yields CDR1 GTSNPN and CDR2 SVGIG (reference sequence). The CDR3: CAWSAGATNEKLFF. The CDR3 DNA follows: TGTGCCTGGAGTGCCGGAGCAACTAATGAAAAACTGTTTTTT.

The gene calls are TRBV6-5 and TRBJ2-7, with D possibly TRBD1 on 6 matching bases. CDR1 MNHEY and CDR2 SVGAGI come from the germline V gene. V was trimmed by 4 bases and J by 5 bases, leaving 18 bases between them. This CDR3 is 15 amino acids long. For the CDR3, the DNA is TGTGCCAGCAGTTCCGGTTACAGGGCTGGGAACGAGCAGTACTTC. Its protein is CASSSGYRAGNEQYF.

This clone was detected a few times. This chain connects TRBV5-1 to TRBJ2-7; D is perhaps TRBD1 (6 bases). V was shortened by 6 bases and J by 3 bases, with 13 bases between the two germline ends. Germline V CDR1 and CDR2: SGHRS, YFSETQ. The CDR3 is 13 residues long. In nucleotides, the CDR3 is TGCGCCAGCACGATAGGGGGAAGCTACGAGCAGTACTTC. Amino acids: CASTIGGSYEQYF. The full variable domain, in which reference TRBV5-1 and TRBJ2-7 provide the parts outside the CDR3, is KAGVTQTPRYLIKTRGQQVTLSCSPISGHRSVSWYQQTPGQGLQFLFEYFSETQRNKGNFPGRFSGRQFSNSRSEMNVSTLELGDSALYLCASTIGGSYEQYFGPGTRLTVT.

In the case of this clone: The germline gene is not matched at one end of the junction; a read error may be the cause. The chain is built from TRBV7-7 and TRBJ2-7; D ambiguous. The germline gives CDR1 SSHAT, CDR2 FNYEAQ (reference sequence). The CDR3 spans 13 residues. The CDR3 DNA reads TGTGCTAGCAGCCAAGGTCGTTTTGGCGAGCAGTACTTC. It translates to CASSQGRFGEQYF.

The chain recombines TRBV9 with TRBJ2-5, with TRBD2 as a possible D gene (5 bases). V lost 1 base to trimming and J lost 2 bases, with 15 bases between them. CDR3 length equals 16 residues. Germline CDR1 reads SGDLS; CDR2 reads YYNGEE. The DNA of the CDR3 is TGTGCCAGCAGCGTATTCGGAGCGGACGCACAAGAGACCCAGTACTTC. Amino acids: CASSVFGADAQETQYF.

CDR3 coding DNA: TGCGCCAGCAGCCCGCAACCGGGGTGGGAGATCGAGCAGTACTTC. The encoded protein is CASSPQPGWEIEQYF. V is TRBV4-1 and J is TRBJ2-7; a possible D gene is TRBD2 (5 bases). Between the trimmed V and J ends, which lost 4 bases and 6 bases, there was a span of 19 bases. CDR3 size: 15 residues. Germline values: CDR1 MGHRA, CDR2 YSYEKL.

This rearrangement joins TRBV4-1 to TRBJ2-7; 9 bases map to TRBD2. V shed 3 bases, J shed 4 bases, and the junction held 10 bases outside the gene matches. The CDR3 runs to 16 residues. CDR1 MGHRA and CDR2 YSYEKL come from the germline V gene. The CDR3 region is CASSQKAPGLAYEQYF. The DNA of the CDR3 is TGCGCCAGCAGCCAGAAGGCTCCGGGACTAGCTTACGAGCAGTACTTC.

V usage is TRBV13 and J usage is TRBJ2-1; 11 bases agree with TRBD2. Per the germline V gene, CDR1 is PRHDT and CDR2 is FYEKMQ (reference sequence). V was clipped by 5 bases and J by 5 bases; unmatched bases: 8. The CDR3 spans 16 residues. CDR3 in amino acids: CASSPLETSGNNEQFF. The DNA for the CDR3 is TGTGCCAGCAGCCCCCTAGAGACTAGCGGGAACAATGAGCAGTTCTTC.

The chain is built from TRBV6-5 and TRBJ1-1; maybe TRBD1 (6 bases). CDR1 is MNHEY, CDR2 SVGAGI, per germline. CDR3 length: 15 amino acids. Trimming pared 2 bases from V and 4 bases from J, leaving 14 bases between. The DNA for the CDR3 is TGTGCCAGCAGTTACGGTCTAGGAGGGGGCACTGAAGCTTTCTTT. It encodes CASSYGLGGGTEAFF.

This sequence joins TRBV30 and TRBJ1-5; D is undetermined. The CDR3 loop spans 12 amino acids. Germline CDR1 is GTSNPN and CDR2 is SVGIG (reference sequence). V lost 0 bases and J lost 6, with 6 bases in between. Here the CDR3 reads CAWSVGPQPQHF. The CDR3 coding sequence is TGTGCCTGGAGTGTAGGGCCTCAGCCCCAGCATTTT.

The J gene is TRBJ1-2, the V gene TRBV11-2; D unresolved. Germline assignment: CDR1 SGHAT and CDR2 FQNNGV. This CDR3 region has 14 residues. Deletions cut 1 base from V and 4 bases from J, with 10 bases between. This CDR3 reads CASSLAMEGYGYTF. The CDR3 bases are TGTGCCAGCAGCTTAGCTATGGAGGGCTATGGCTACACCTTC. The full variable domain, its missing parts supplied by reference TRBV11-2 and TRBJ1-2, is EAGVAQSPRYKIIEKRQSVAFWCNPISGHATLYWYQQILGQGPKLLIQFQNNGVVDDSQLPKDRFSAERLKGVDSTLKIQPAKLEDSAVYLCASSLAMEGYGYTFGSGTRLTVV.

V is TRBV9 and J is TRBJ1-1, with D perhaps TRBD1 (5 bases). Trimming pared 3 bases from V and 8 bases from J, leaving 14 bases between. The CDR3 runs 13 residues. Germline V gene sequence: CDR1 SGDLS, CDR2 YYNGEE. The CDR3 DNA follows: TGTGCCAGCAGCGCCGCCTCAGGGTCAGAAGCTTTCTTT. Amino acids: CASSAASGSEAFF.

The chain links TRBV7-9 to TRBJ2-4; no reliable D call. CDR3 size: 13 residues. The germline CDR1 and CDR2 sequences are SEHNR and FQNEAQ (reference sequence). V shed 3 bases and J shed 5 bases, with 8 bases lying between them. Written as DNA, the CDR3 is TGTGCCAGCAGCTTCGGGCTCGAAAACATTCAGTACTTC. Its protein is CASSFGLENIQYF.

The V call is TRBV30, the J call TRBJ2-1; no clear D gene. The CDR3 consists of 14 residues. The germline CDR1 and CDR2 sequences are GTSNPN and SVGIG (reference sequence). V lost 3 bases to trimming and J lost 0 bases, with 9 bases between them. The CDR3 bases are TGTGCCTGGAGAGACGTAAGCTCCTACAATGAGCAGTTCTTC. Translating gives CAWRDVSSYNEQFF. The whole variable domain, remainder taken from reference TRBV30 and TRBJ2-1, is SQTIHQWPATLVQPVGSPLSLECTVEGTSNPNLYWYRQAAGRGLQLLFYSVGIGQISSEVPQNLSASRPQDRQFILSSKKLLLSDSGFYLCAWRDVSSYNEQFFGPGTRLTVL.

The V gene is TRBV27, the J gene TRBJ1-2, with D unclear. Trimming removed 8 bases from V and 1 base from J, with 14 bases in between. The CDR3 is 14 amino acids. The germline CDR1 and CDR2 sequences are MNHEY and SMNVEV (reference sequence). The CDR3: CASCCLTGNYGYTF. In DNA, the CDR3 is TGTGCCAGCTGCTGCTTGACGGGTAACTATGGCTACACCTTC.